This TCR beta chain comes out of a study of CD8 T cells in ankylosing spondylitis. Trimming stripped 6 bases from V and 2 bases from J, with 14 bases between. There are 14 residues in the CDR3. This clonotype was detected only once. Its antigen is unknown. Quantitative 5'-RACE with molecular barcodes generated TCR beta libraries. TCRdb analysed the 5' RACE reads with MiXCR anew, one entry per CDR3 protein. The top ten hold approximately 14% of the sample, which has about 400,000 distinct CDR3 sequences, more than 20% seen once. Study-level findings and limits: Ankylosing spondylitis blood appeared to carry a characteristic TCR beta motif of roughly 8 highly homologous variants. Within matched ankylosing spondylitis synovial fluid, disease-linked clones were reportedly significantly enriched. Earlier literature documents some of the motif variants in reactive arthritis synovial fluid and blood.

The chain carries TRBV12-3 or TRBV12-4 and TRBJ2-7; D possibly corresponds to TRBD2 (6 bases). The origin of this receptor is a male donor with ankylosing spondylitis or in good health (not recorded which). Specimen: blood, either unsorted or a sorted T cell fraction (not recorded which). Here the CDR3 DNA reads TGTGCCAGCAGCGCTCGGGACTTTCCCTACGAGCAGTACTTC. Translating it yields CASSARDFPYEQYF.